This T cell receptor (beta chain) was retrieved from a study of early T cells in non-severe SARS-CoV-2 infection. For the study at large: RNA in bulk from unsorted whole blood was sequenced, and chains were unpaired.

The CDR3 contains 15 residues. The germline CDR1 and CDR2 sequences are SGHNT and YYREEE (reference sequence). V dropped 0 bases and J dropped 3 bases, with 10 bases sitting between them. The sample holds a few counts of this clonotype. Its matching antigen is unknown. Study observations and caveats: In VDJdb matching, anti-spike CD8 responses were favored while private and CD4 specificities went missing.

Tagging with unique molecular identifiers was applied to individual cDNA molecules. TCRdb reanalysed the 5' RACE reads using MiXCR and keeps one entry per CDR3 protein. Found here are 85,000 to 100,000 distinct CDR3 sequences, around 17% of them singletons; the top ten hold about 1.3%. Sequenced sample: whole blood. The V and J genes are TRBV5-4 and TRBJ2-1, with D maybe TRBD1 (6 bases). The sequence was collected from an adult who was a healthcare worker with PCR-confirmed SARS-CoV-2 infection or an uninfected control (not recorded which). The CDR3 DNA sequence: TGTGCCAGCAGCTTGGCGACAGGACGCTACAATGAGCAGTTCTTC. Translation: CASSLATGRYNEQFF.